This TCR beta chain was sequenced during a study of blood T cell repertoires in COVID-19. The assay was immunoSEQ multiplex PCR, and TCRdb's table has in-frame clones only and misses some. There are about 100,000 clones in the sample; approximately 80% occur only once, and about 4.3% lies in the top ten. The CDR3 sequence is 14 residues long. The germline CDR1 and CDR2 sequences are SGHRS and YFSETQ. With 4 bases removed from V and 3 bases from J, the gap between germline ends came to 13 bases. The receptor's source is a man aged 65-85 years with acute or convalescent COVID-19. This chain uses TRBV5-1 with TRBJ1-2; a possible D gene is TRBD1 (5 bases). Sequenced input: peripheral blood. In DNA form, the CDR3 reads TGCGCCAGCAGCCAGGGAGGGGCAGACTATGGCTACACCTTC. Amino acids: CASSQGGADYGYTF.